The 21 T cell receptor beta chains listed next were all sequenced from one sample in a study of CD8 T cell repertoires and HIV-1 epitope variants. TCRdb keeps only in-frame clones here, not all; method: immunoSEQ multiplex PCR. The repertoire consists of some 100,000 clones, with 70% to 75% occurring once and the leading ten covering about a quarter. The sequenced sample was uncultured baseline CD8+ T cells from peripheral blood mononuclear cells (PBMCs). Receptors were obtained from a male donor with HIV.

This clone was counted only a few times. The J gene is TRBJ2-1, the V gene TRBV18; D remains ambiguous. Germline V gene sequence: CDR1 KGHSH, CDR2 LQKENI. The CDR3 spans 12 residues. Trimming pared 6 bases from V and 9 bases from J, leaving 12 bases between. CDR3 coding DNA: TGTGCCAGCTCTCCCTTGGCTGTTGAGCAGTTCTTC. It codes for CASSPLAVEQFF.

The chain uses TRBV18 and TRBJ2-5, with 8 bases identical to TRBD2. Losses at the gene ends were 3 bases for V and 5 bases for J; bases not matched to a gene: 14. The CDR3 consists of 17 residues. Germline V gene data show CDR1 as KGHSH and CDR2 as LQKENI. The CDR3 nucleotides read TGTGCCAGCTCACCCTTCCAGCGGGGGCCTAGTACGGAGACCCAGTACTTC. Translating gives CASSPFQRGPSTETQYF.

This chain uses TRBV7-9 with TRBJ1-2; no clear D gene. V lost 10 bases and J 7 bases, leaving 10 bases between the germline ends. Germline lookup yields CDR1 SEHNR and CDR2 FQNEAQ (reference sequence). The CDR3 covers 10 residues. CDR3 DNA sequence: TGTGCCACCAGACTACTTGGCTACACCTTC. Translated: CATRLLGYTF.

This chain uses TRBV6-5 with TRBJ2-7; D is tentatively TRBD1 or TRBD2 (5 bases each). Trimming took 6 bases from V and 6 from J, leaving 21 bases between them. The CDR3 spans 15 residues. From germline, CDR1 is MNHEY and CDR2 SVGAGI. The CDR3 bases are TGTGCCAGCAGAGCTCCGGACGGGGCGAACTCCGAGCAGTACTTC. This translates into CASRAPDGANSEQYF.

V is TRBV2 and J is TRBJ2-7; D may be TRBD1 (5 bases). Germline values: CDR1 SNHLY, CDR2 FYNNEI. There are 13 residues in the CDR3. The V end lost 7 bases, the J end lost 9 bases, and 19 bases lay between the germline ends. The CDR3 DNA sequence: TGTGCCAGCACCGAGAGAGAAGGGGATCGGCAGTACTTC. Translating it yields CASTEREGDRQYF.

The rearrangement links TRBV2 to TRBJ2-7, with TRBD1 as a possible D gene (6 bases). CDR1 SNHLY and CDR2 FYNNEI come from the germline V gene. Trimming shortened V by 6 bases and J by 6 bases, and 18 bases separated the two germline ends. CDR3 length: 14 residues. As DNA, the CDR3 is TGTGCCAGCAGACCCGATAACAGGGTCGGCGAGCAGTACTTC. Translated, it gives CASRPDNRVGEQYF.

This rearrangement joins TRBV19 to TRBJ2-2; D gene uncertain. V lost 3 bases and J lost 4, with 15 bases in between. The CDR3 contains 16 residues. The germline gives CDR1 LNHDA, CDR2 SQIVND (reference sequence). The CDR3 nucleotides are TGTGCCAGTAGTATTCACCTCCAAGGTTCCACCGGGGAGCTGTTTTTT. It encodes CASSIHLQGSTGELFF.

The CDR3, as DNA: TGTGCCAGCAGCTTAGAGCCGGGCAGGGGGTGGACCTATGGCTACACCTTC. It specifies CASSLEPGRGWTYGYTF. The chain is built from TRBV7-9 and TRBJ1-2; 7 bases agree with TRBD1. Looked up from germline, CDR1 is SEHNR and CDR2 is FQNEAQ (reference sequence). This CDR3 is 17 amino acids long. V trimming: 1 base; J trimming: 4 bases; junction bases outside the gene matches: 12.

This clone appeared a single time. The chain links TRBV29-1 to TRBJ1-2; TRBD1 agrees at 8 bases. The V gene end was trimmed by 3 bases and the J gene end by 2 bases; junction bases not matched to a gene: 5. There are 14 residues in the CDR3. Germline V CDR1 and CDR2: SQVTM, ANQGSEA. CDR3 sequence: CSVEWQGANYGYTF. In DNA form, the CDR3 reads TGCAGCGTTGAGTGGCAGGGGGCAAACTATGGCTACACCTTC. Drawing the rest from reference TRBV29-1 and TRBJ1-2, the complete variable domain is SAVISQKPSRDICQRGTSLTIQCQVDSQVTMMFWYRQQPGQSLTLIATANQGSEATYESGFVIDKFPISRPNLTFSTLTVSNMSPEDSSIYLCSVEWQGANYGYTFGSGTRLTVV.

The CDR3 spells CASSRTGGTEAFF. The CDR3 region has the DNA TGTGCCAGCAGCCGGACAGGGGGCACTGAAGCTTTCTTT. The chain uses TRBV7-9 and TRBJ1-1; the match to TRBD1 covers 10 bases. CDR3 length: 13 amino acids. The V segment lost 5 bases and the J segment 4 bases; nucleotides outside the gene matches: 1. Germline CDR1 is SEHNR and CDR2 is FQNEAQ (reference sequence).

This clone was recorded a few times. The chain couples TRBV6-5 to TRBJ2-7; D may be TRBD2 (6 bases). The CDR3 has 16 amino acids. The germline V gene has CDR1 MNHEY and CDR2 SVGAGI. V lost 2 bases to trimming and J lost 5 bases, with 19 bases between them. The CDR3 is CASSYTAGSVENEQYF. CDR3 DNA: TGTGCCAGCAGTTACACAGCCGGGAGCGTAGAAAACGAGCAGTACTTC.

The chain has TRBV5-1 and TRBJ2-1; D call uncertain. The CDR3 has 14 residues. V was pared by 0 bases and J by 4 bases, with 8 bases between. Looked up from germline, CDR1 is SGHRS and CDR2 is YFSETQ. The CDR3: CASSLEAVYNEQFF. CDR3 bases: TGCGCCAGCAGCTTGGAGGCAGTGTACAATGAGCAGTTCTTC.

The rearrangement links TRBV28 to TRBJ2-7; TRBD2 is a possible D gene (7 bases). Germline V lookup: CDR1 MDHEN, CDR2 SYDVKM. V gave up 6 bases and J gave up 3 bases, with 15 bases separating them. The CDR3 extends over 14 amino acids. In DNA, the CDR3 is TGTGCCAGCAGACCGGGGGGCGACGACTACGAGCAGTACTTC. This gives the protein CASRPGGDDYEQYF.

This chain joins TRBV10-3 and TRBJ2-3; TRBD2 might be the D (6 bases). The CDR3 has 15 amino acids. Trimming shortened V by 2 bases and J by 8 bases, and 17 bases separated the two germline ends. In germline, CDR1 is ENHRY, CDR2 SYGVKD. CDR3 loop: CAISEREWGRATQYF. CDR3 DNA: TGTGCCATCAGTGAGCGGGAGTGGGGCCGAGCTACGCAGTATTTT.

The chain has TRBV27 and TRBJ2-7, with 12 bases lining up with TRBD1. The CDR3 totals 15 residues. The germline V gene encodes CDR1 MNHEY and CDR2 SMNVEV (reference sequence). Trimming took 6 bases from V and 5 from J; bases not matched to a gene: 8. The CDR3, as DNA: TGTGCCAGCAGGGACCTCGGGACAGGGGGCCACGAGCAGTACTTC. This codes for CASRDLGTGGHEQYF.

The rearrangement joins TRBV19 to TRBJ2-1, with D possibly being TRBD2 (6 bases). Germline V lookup: CDR1 LNHDA, CDR2 SQIVND (reference sequence). CDR3 length: 13 amino acids. V lost 5 bases and J 8 bases, leaving 13 bases between the germline ends. The CDR3 region has the DNA TGTGCCAGTAGTCTCCAGACTAGTGATGAGCAGTTCTTC. It specifies CASSLQTSDEQFF.

This chain links TRBV10-3 with TRBJ2-6; tentative D call: TRBD1 (5 bases). CDR1 is ENHRY and CDR2 is SYGVKD in the germline V gene. The length of the CDR3 is 15 residues. Trimming pared 3 bases from V and 1 base from J, leaving 7 bases between. CDR3 in amino acids: CAISDSGSGANVLTF. The CDR3 DNA follows: TGTGCCATCAGTGACTCAGGGTCTGGGGCCAACGTCCTGACTTTC.

The V gene is TRBV2, the J gene TRBJ2-5, with D perhaps TRBD1 or TRBD2 (5 bases each). The CDR3 is 14 residues long. Trimming took 8 bases from V and 1 from J, leaving 14 bases between them. The germline V gene has CDR1 SNHLY and CDR2 FYNNEI. The CDR3 DNA follows: TGTGCCAGCCGAGCTGGGGCGGGCCAAGAGACCCAGTACTTC. Its translation is CASRAGAGQETQYF. Looking up the rest from reference TRBV2 and TRBJ2-5 gives the full variable domain: EPEVTQTPSHQVTQMGQEVILRCVPISNHLYFYWYRQILGQKVEFLVSFYNNEISEKSEIFDDQFSVERPDGSNFTLKIRSTKLEDSAMYFCASRAGAGQETQYFGPGTRLLVL.

This chain connects TRBV6-1 to TRBJ2-3; the D gene is possibly TRBD2 (6 bases). This CDR3 is 12 amino acids long. CDR1 MNHNS and CDR2 SASEGT come from the germline V gene. Trimming removed 0 bases at V and 12 bases at J, with 10 bases between. As DNA, the CDR3 is TGTGCCAGCAGTGAAGCGCGGGACCGCCAGTATTTT. It encodes CASSEARDRQYF.

The chain joins TRBV28 to TRBJ1-5; TRBD1 matches at 9 bases. The CDR3 length is 13 residues. Unmatched junction bases numbered 2, after V lost 7 bases and J lost 4 bases. Germline assignment: CDR1 MDHEN and CDR2 SYDVKM. The CDR3 DNA sequence: TGTGCCAGCAACGGACAGGGGAATCAGCCCCAGCATTTT. It encodes CASNGQGNQPQHF.

This clone occurred once. This sequence joins TRBV7-2 and TRBJ2-7, with D possibly being TRBD2 (6 bases). The CDR3 runs 16 residues. The ends were cut back, 1 base at V and 5 bases at J, with 18 bases in the middle. Germline V CDR1 and CDR2: SGHTA, FQGNSA. The CDR3 DNA is TGTGCCAGCAGCTTAGATGGTCGCGGGAATGTGGACGAGCAGTACTTC. Its translation: CASSLDGRGNVDEQYF.